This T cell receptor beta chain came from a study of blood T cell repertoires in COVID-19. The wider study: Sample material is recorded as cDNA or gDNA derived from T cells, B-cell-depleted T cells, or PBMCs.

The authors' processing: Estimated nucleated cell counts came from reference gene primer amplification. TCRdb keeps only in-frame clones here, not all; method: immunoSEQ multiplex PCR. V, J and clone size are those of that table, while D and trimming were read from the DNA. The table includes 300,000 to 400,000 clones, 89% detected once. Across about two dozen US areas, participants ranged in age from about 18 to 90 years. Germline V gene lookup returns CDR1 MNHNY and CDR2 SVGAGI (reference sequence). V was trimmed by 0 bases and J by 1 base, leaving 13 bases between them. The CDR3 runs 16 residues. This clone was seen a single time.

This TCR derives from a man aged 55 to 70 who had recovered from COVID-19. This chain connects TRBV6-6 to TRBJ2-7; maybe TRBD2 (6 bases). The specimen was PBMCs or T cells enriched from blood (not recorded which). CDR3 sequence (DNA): TGTGCCAGCAGTTACTCAGAGGCGGGGAGGTCCTACGAGCAGTACTTC. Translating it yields CASSYSEAGRSYEQYF.